This T cell receptor (beta chain) was captured in a study of CXCR3-negative and CXCR3-positive naive CD8 T cells. Libraries were UMI-labeled 5' RACE TRB cDNA. TCRdb reprocessed the 5' RACE reads; each CDR3 protein has one entry and no DNA is given. This sample's table has roughly 24,000 distinct CDR3 sequences. Triplicate 300,000-cell sorts were made of each CD8+ T cell subset. The CDR3 totals 14 residues. Germline-derived CDR1 and CDR2 are DFQATT and SNEGSKA (reference sequence). The rearrangement links TRBV20-1 to TRBJ2-3. The sequence came from a human donor in good health. Some clones in this sample may be carry-over from other donors' samples. The sequencing input was memory CD8+ T cells from blood. CDR3 sequence reads: CSANLGLSTDTQYF.